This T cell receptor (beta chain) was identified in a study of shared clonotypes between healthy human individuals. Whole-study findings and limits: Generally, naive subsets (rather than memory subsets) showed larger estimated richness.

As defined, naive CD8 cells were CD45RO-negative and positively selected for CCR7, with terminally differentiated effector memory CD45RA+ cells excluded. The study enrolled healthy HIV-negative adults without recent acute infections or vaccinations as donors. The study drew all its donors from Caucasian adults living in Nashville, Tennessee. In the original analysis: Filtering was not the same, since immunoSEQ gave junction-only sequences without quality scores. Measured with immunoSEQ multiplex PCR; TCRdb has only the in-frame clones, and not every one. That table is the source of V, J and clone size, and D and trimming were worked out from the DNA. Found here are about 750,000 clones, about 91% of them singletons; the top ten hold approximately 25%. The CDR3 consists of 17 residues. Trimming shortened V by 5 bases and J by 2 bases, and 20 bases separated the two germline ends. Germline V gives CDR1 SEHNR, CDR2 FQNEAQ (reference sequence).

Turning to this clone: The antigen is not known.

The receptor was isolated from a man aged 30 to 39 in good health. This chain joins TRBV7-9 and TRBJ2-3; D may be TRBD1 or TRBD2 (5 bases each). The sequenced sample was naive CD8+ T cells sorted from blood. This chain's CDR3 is CASSVKPGPPITDTQYF. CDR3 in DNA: TGTGCCAGCAGCGTTAAACCGGGACCCCCGATCACAGATACGCAGTATTTT.